This T cell receptor beta chain was identified during a study of response to subunit inactivated influenza vaccine. MiXCR, run by TCRdb on the RT-PCR reads, gives a single entry per CDR3 protein. The sample contains about 500,000 distinct CDR3 sequences, about 15% of which appear only once. This clonotype showed up just a few times. The germline gives CDR1 LGHNA, CDR2 YSLEER. This CDR3 has 16 residues. Deletions cut 0 bases from V and 2 bases from J, with 10 bases between. The J gene is TRBJ2-2, the V gene TRBV4-3; TRBD2 is a possible D gene (6 bases). The TCR originated in a man between 50 and 75 years old who received an inactivated influenza vaccine. The material sequenced was CD4+ T cells sorted from PBMCs, taken about 23 months after vaccination. CDR3 residues: CASSQDPRGNTGELFF. The CDR3 DNA reads TGCGCCAGCAGCCAAGACCCGCGGGGCAACACCGGGGAGCTGTTTTTT.